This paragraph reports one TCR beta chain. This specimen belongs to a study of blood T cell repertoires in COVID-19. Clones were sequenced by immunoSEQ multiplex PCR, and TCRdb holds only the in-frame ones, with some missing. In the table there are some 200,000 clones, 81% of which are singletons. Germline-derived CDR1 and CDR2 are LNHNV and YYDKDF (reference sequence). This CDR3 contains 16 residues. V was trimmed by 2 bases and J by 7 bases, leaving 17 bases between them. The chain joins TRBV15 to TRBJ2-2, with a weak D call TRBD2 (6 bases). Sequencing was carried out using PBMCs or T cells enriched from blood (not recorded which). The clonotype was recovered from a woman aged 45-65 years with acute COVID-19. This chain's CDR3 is CATSRPPGGGDGELFF. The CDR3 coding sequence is TGTGCCACCAGCAGACCCCCCGGGGGTGGCGACGGGGAGCTGTTTTTT.